This TCR beta chain derives from a study of blood T cell repertoires in COVID-19. At the level of the study: Sites across the United States, Italy and Spain contributed samples from acute and convalescent COVID-19. From T cells, B-cell-depleted T cells, or PBMCs came the material, which was cDNA or gDNA.

Comments on this clone: Compared with germline, one end of the junction differs, possibly owing to a read error.

Germline loops: CDR1 LNHDA, CDR2 SQIVND (reference sequence). The CDR3 is 17 residues long. Authors' analysis steps: Amplification of reference gene primers was used by the study to estimate nucleated cell counts. Libraries were prepared by immunoSEQ multiplex PCR; TCRdb keeps only in-frame clonotypes and omits some of them. V, J and clone size are taken as reported in that table, and D and trimming were inferred from the DNA itself. The sample lists about 78,000 clones, about 92% occurring once. The chain is built from TRBV19 and TRBJ1-1; TRBD1 matches at 8 bases. The TCR was taken from a woman aged 45 to 65 in a cohort sampled during active COVID-19. The sample was peripheral blood. CDR3: CATSTSGRGRGNAEAFF. CDR3 nucleotide sequence: TGTGCCACCTCCACCTCGGGCAGGGGGCGCGGGAACGCTGAAGCTTTCTTT.